The entry below gives a single T cell receptor (beta chain) sequence along with its context. The antigen remains unidentified. This sample stems from a study of beta chain features in type 1 diabetes. Points from the study as a whole: Any HLA type influence on TCRB rearrangement was left unresolved here.

The V end lost 4 bases, the J end lost 5 bases, and 17 bases lay between the germline ends. The CDR3 is 15 amino acids. From germline, CDR1 is LGHNA and CDR2 YNFKEQ. Investigators reverse transcribed all isolated RNA, so they sequenced expressed TCRB transcripts. Profiling relied on immunoSEQ multiplex PCR, and the TCRdb table lists in-frame clones only, not all of them. The repertoire holds 400,000 to 600,000 clones, with approximately 30% as singletons. It was via CD45RO/CCR7/CD25/CD127/CD95/CD27 that CD4+ naive, central memory, regulatory and stem cell-like memory cells were sorted. Sequencing used naive CD4+ T cells from blood. The clonotype originates from a young man in good health. The gene calls are TRBV4-2 and TRBJ2-5; the D gene is possibly TRBD1 (6 bases). The DNA of the CDR3 is TGTGCCAGCAGCCTACCTGGGGGCGGACGGGAGACCCAGTACTTC. Protein: CASSLPGGGRETQYF.